Following are 25 T cell receptor beta chains from one sample sequenced in a study of Graves' ophthalmopathy and Graves' hyperthyroidism. RNA transcripts served as template for amplifying TCR beta CDR3 sequences. First-round RT-PCR used HTBI primers; second-round multiplex PCR followed. TCRdb passed the multiplex PCR reads through MiXCR, listing each CDR3 protein once. This table has some 400,000 distinct CDR3 sequences, about 17% appearing once. Source material: peripheral blood. Receptors originate from a young woman with Graves' ophthalmopathy.

This clonotype was picked up many times. The CDR3 DNA follows: TGTGCCAGCAGTTATATAGGTTCTGGAAACACCATATATTTT. This codes for CASSYIGSGNTIYF. The chain links TRBV6-5 to TRBJ1-3; D is uncertain. The CDR3 is 14 residues long. CDR1 and CDR2 (germline): MNHEY, SVGAGI. V lost 3 bases and J 1 base, leaving 7 bases between the germline ends.

This clonotype occurred a few times. V gene TRBV7-3 combines with J gene TRBJ1-1; D remains unclear. Germline V gene sequence: CDR1 SGHTA, CDR2 FQGTGA. Trimming removed 4 bases from V and 0 bases from J, with 6 bases in between. The CDR3 runs to 13 residues. The CDR3: CASSSVVNTEAFF. For the CDR3, the DNA is TGTGCCAGCAGCTCAGTCGTGAACACTGAAGCTTTCTTT.

This clonotype has ten or more counts. V gene TRBV6-2 or TRBV6-3 combines with J gene TRBJ2-7; D remains unclear. Germline V CDR1 and CDR2: MNHEY, SVGEGT. V was shortened by 4 bases and J by 2 bases, with 3 bases between the two germline ends. The CDR3 is 11 amino acids. The CDR3 DNA reads as TGTGCCAGCAGTTTTGCCTACGAGCAGTACTTC. Residues: CASSFAYEQYF.

In its sample, this clonotype was seen many times. The chain joins TRBV30 to TRBJ1-1; 7 bases match TRBD1. CDR1 GTSNPN and CDR2 SVGIG come from the germline V gene (reference sequence). The CDR3 has 12 amino acids. Unmatched junction bases numbered 7, after V lost 7 bases and J lost 5 bases. CDR3 in amino acids: CASQRGQTEAFF. The DNA for the CDR3 is TGTGCCTCGCAGAGGGGGCAGACTGAAGCTTTCTTT.

This clonotype was detected many times. The V and J genes are TRBV20-1 and TRBJ1-1; perhaps TRBD1 as D (5 bases). Germline-derived CDR1 and CDR2 are DFQATT and SNEGSKA (reference sequence). CDR3 size: 14 residues. V shed 1 base and J shed 1 base, with 10 bases lying between them. The CDR3 DNA sequence: TGCAGTGCTAGAGTCCTTACAGGGAACACTGAAGCTTTCTTT. It specifies CSARVLTGNTEAFF.

This clonotype has at least ten counts. V usage is TRBV20-1 and J usage is TRBJ2-7, with 8 bases lining up with TRBD1. Germline V lookup: CDR1 DFQATT, CDR2 SNEGSKA (reference sequence). After removal of 5 bases from V and 2 bases from J, the junction contained 5 bases not matched to a gene. The CDR3 is made up of 13 amino acids. In nucleotides, the CDR3 is TGCAGTGCTTTCCGGGACAGGACCTACGAGCAGTACTTC. It codes for CSAFRDRTYEQYF.

This clonotype showed up many times. V and J are TRBV27 and TRBJ2-4; TRBD2 might be the D (7 bases). The CDR3 runs to 19 residues. Trimming took off 6 bases at V and 1 base at J, with 25 bases between the two ends. Germline V gene sequence: CDR1 MNHEY, CDR2 SMNVEV (reference sequence). The CDR3 sequence: CASSLGGRLAVSAKNIQYF. In DNA, the CDR3 is TGTGCCAGCAGCCTCGGGGGGCGACTGGCCGTATCGGCCAAAAACATTCAGTACTTC.

This clonotype was detected ten times or more. The chain employs TRBV30 and TRBJ2-7; TRBD2 matches 12 bases. Losses at the gene ends were 1 base for V and 5 bases for J; bases not matched to a gene: 0. This CDR3 is 13 amino acids long. Germline CDR1 reads GTSNPN; CDR2 reads SVGIG (reference sequence). The DNA of the CDR3 is TGTGCCTGGAGTGGGACTAGCGGGGACGAGCAGTACTTC. Protein sequence: CAWSGTSGDEQYF.

This clonotype was found many times. The genes are TRBV20-1 and TRBJ2-3, with D possibly matching TRBD1 (6 bases). Germline CDR1 reads DFQATT; CDR2 reads SNEGSKA (reference sequence). V lost 4 bases to trimming and J lost 0 bases, with 17 bases between them. This CDR3 has 16 residues. CDR3 sequence: CSATPSGELSTDTQYF. Here the CDR3 DNA reads TGCAGTGCTACGCCCTCAGGGGAGCTTAGCACAGATACGCAGTATTTT.

This clonotype was counted ten times or more. The CDR3 protein is CASSTAGGFEAFF. The CDR3, as DNA: TGTGCCAGTAGTACCGCAGGAGGTTTTGAAGCTTTCTTT. V gene TRBV19 combines with J gene TRBJ1-1; D is ambiguous. The CDR3 length is 13 residues. V shed 4 bases and J shed 7 bases, with 13 bases lying between them. Germline V CDR1 and CDR2: LNHDA, SQIVND (reference sequence).

This clonotype was seen many times. The V call is TRBV20-1, the J call TRBJ1-5, with D perhaps TRBD1 (5 bases). Germline values: CDR1 DFQATT, CDR2 SNEGSKA (reference sequence). Trimming took 0 bases from V and 6 from J, leaving 6 bases between them. The CDR3 is 12 amino acids. This chain's CDR3 is CSARERGQPQHF. In DNA, the CDR3 is TGCAGTGCTAGAGAGAGGGGTCAGCCCCAGCATTTT.

This clonotype was counted at least ten times. This rearrangement joins TRBV14 to TRBJ1-2, with unresolved D. This CDR3 contains 12 residues. CDR1 is SGHDN and CDR2 is FVKESK in the germline V gene. Trimming pared 5 bases from V and 4 bases from J, leaving 8 bases between. The CDR3 bases are TGTGCCAGCAGCAACTCCCTCTATGGCTACACCTTC. It encodes CASSNSLYGYTF.

This clonotype appeared many times. V gene TRBV28 combines with J gene TRBJ1-1; D is undetermined. The CDR3 loop spans 13 amino acids. Germline V lookup: CDR1 MDHEN, CDR2 SYDVKM. V dropped 2 bases and J dropped 0 bases, with 4 bases sitting between them. CDR3 protein: CASSLSVNTEAFF. The CDR3, as DNA: TGTGCCAGCAGTTTAAGTGTGAACACTGAAGCTTTCTTT.

This clonotype has a count of ten or more. This rearrangement joins TRBV20-1 to TRBJ1-1, with TRBD1 identical over 10 bases. J lost 8 bases, V lost 7 bases, and 13 bases had no gene match. The CDR3 is made up of 14 amino acids. Germline V gene lookup returns CDR1 DFQATT and CDR2 SNEGSKA (reference sequence). DNA of the CDR3: TGCAGTGGGGTTTTGGGGACAGGGGCAAACGAAGCTTTCTTT. This translates into CSGVLGTGANEAFF.

The table lists this clonotype with many counts. J is TRBJ2-7 and V is TRBV10-3; 9 nucleotides agree with TRBD2. V shed 7 bases and J 2 bases; nucleotides not matched to a gene: 9. The CDR3 covers 15 residues. Germline V gene lookup returns CDR1 ENHRY and CDR2 SYGVKD. The CDR3 DNA sequence: TGTGCCATCAACCACCCGACTAGCGGAGCCTACGAGCAGTACTTC. Amino acid sequence: CAINHPTSGAYEQYF.

The sample holds many counts of this clonotype. CDR3 sequence: CATKRTGGYGYTF. In nucleotides, the CDR3 is TGTGCCACGAAACGGACAGGGGGGTACGGCTACACCTTC. This chain joins TRBV19 and TRBJ1-2; 10 bases map to TRBD1. Germline assignment: CDR1 LNHDA and CDR2 SQIVND (reference sequence). This CDR3 is built from 13 residues. J lost 8 bases, V lost 10 bases, and 10 bases had no gene match.

J is TRBJ2-7 and V is TRBV11-2; weak D call: TRBD2 (5 bases). Germline V gives CDR1 SGHAT, CDR2 FQNNGV. The V and J ends lost 7 bases and 6 bases respectively, with 13 bases between them. CDR3 length equals 12 residues. The CDR3 nucleotides are TGTGCCAGCACACCTCTGAGGGTCGAGCAGTACTTC. Protein product: CASTPLRVEQYF.

Many counts were recorded for this clonotype. The gene calls are TRBV30 and TRBJ1-1; D gene uncertain. In germline, CDR1 is GTSNPN, CDR2 SVGIG (reference sequence). The CDR3 covers 13 residues. V gave up 5 bases and J gave up 0 bases, with 10 bases separating them. The CDR3: CAWGSPLNTEAFF. The CDR3 DNA reads TGTGCCTGGGGAAGCCCCCTGAACACTGAAGCTTTCTTT.

This clonotype was seen many times. The rearrangement uses TRBV14 and TRBJ2-7; D perhaps matches TRBD2 (6 bases). The CDR3 extends over 14 amino acids. Germline-derived CDR1 and CDR2 are SGHDN and FVKESK. V was pared by 5 bases and J by 2 bases, with 13 bases between. The CDR3 loop reads CASSDGGWPYEQYF. Here the CDR3 DNA reads TGTGCCAGCAGCGACGGGGGATGGCCCTACGAGCAGTACTTC. Full variable domain (remainder filled in from reference TRBV14 and TRBJ2-7): EAGVTQFPSHSVIEKGQTVTLRCDPISGHDNLYWYRRVMGKEIKFLLHFVKESKQDESGMPNNRFLAERTGGTYSTLKVQPAELEDSGVYFCASSDGGWPYEQYFGPGTRLTVT.

This clonotype came up many times. V and J are TRBV30 and TRBJ1-1; TRBD1 might be the D (6 bases). The V and J ends lost 0 bases and 5 bases respectively, with 16 bases between them. Germline V lookup: CDR1 GTSNPN, CDR2 SVGIG (reference sequence). This CDR3 contains 15 residues. The DNA for the CDR3 is TGTGCCTGGAGTGTAAAGACCAGGGGAGGGACTGAAGCTTTCTTT. Residues: CAWSVKTRGGTEAFF.

This clonotype was counted ten times or more. V is TRBV20-1 and J is TRBJ2-7, with D possibly called TRBD1 or TRBD2 (5 bases each). V gave up 6 bases and J gave up 3 bases, with 15 bases separating them. The CDR3 spans 13 residues. Germline-derived CDR1 and CDR2 are DFQATT and SNEGSKA (reference sequence). The CDR3 DNA is TGCAGTGCCGACGGGGCTGGACTCTACGAGCAGTACTTC. It is translated as CSADGAGLYEQYF.

This clonotype has a count of ten or more. V usage is TRBV6-5 and J usage is TRBJ1-1; no clear D. CDR1 and CDR2 from the germline V gene are MNHEY and SVGAGI. V lost 0 bases, J lost 7 bases, and 9 bases lay in between. The CDR3 sequence is 13 residues long. The CDR3 reads CASSYSPKSEAFF. Written as DNA, the CDR3 is TGTGCCAGCAGTTACTCACCCAAAAGTGAAGCTTTCTTT.

This clonotype was seen at least ten times. The chain joins TRBV30 to TRBJ2-7, with D hard to call. The length of the CDR3 is 12 residues. From germline, CDR1 is GTSNPN and CDR2 SVGIG (reference sequence). V shed 0 bases and J shed 5 bases, with 8 bases lying between them. The CDR3 reads CAWSVHGNEQYF. The CDR3 DNA sequence: TGTGCCTGGAGTGTACACGGAAACGAGCAGTACTTC. Combining the CDR3 with reference TRBV30 and TRBJ2-7 gives the whole variable domain SQTIHQWPATLVQPVGSPLSLECTVEGTSNPNLYWYRQAAGRGLQLLFYSVGIGQISSEVPQNLSASRPQDRQFILSSKKLLLSDSGFYLCAWSVHGNEQYFGPGTRLTVT.

Remarks on this clonotype: A read error may be the cause here, since a much bigger clone is one base away. Given the absence of the conserved phenylalanine or tryptophan at the CDR3 end, a read error is likely. This chain links TRBV6-2 or TRBV6-3 with TRBJ2-6; 7 positions match TRBD2. CDR3 length: 18 residues. Germline assignment: CDR1 MNHEY and CDR2 SVGEGT. CDR3 sequence reads: CVSSPLTGGISGANVLTL. For the CDR3, the DNA is TGTGTCAGCAGCCCATTAACGGGGGGAATCTCTGGGGCCAACGTCCTGACTTTA.

The chain couples TRBV6-2 or TRBV6-3 to TRBJ1-1, with D uncertain. The germline CDR1 and CDR2 sequences are MNHEY and SVGEGT. V was trimmed by 3 bases and J by 4 bases, leaving 15 bases between them. This CDR3 is 15 amino acids long. Written as DNA, the CDR3 is TGTGCCAGCAGTTATTTTCCCGGCCGTGGCACTGAAGCTTTCTTT. It specifies CASSYFPGRGTEAFF.